This TCR beta chain came from a study of cytomegalovirus exposure and HLA in healthy donors. Study-wide results and caveats: The only immune exposure information that was available was CMV serostatus. A highly shared variant cluster was judged a likely technical artifact. Diagnosis of cytomegalovirus status made by the classifier reportedly showed high specificity and sensitivity.

V shed 2 bases and J shed 4 bases, with 12 bases lying between them. The CDR3 consists of 14 residues. Germline CDR1 MNHNS, CDR2 SASEGT. The study ran its PCR with 60 Vbeta and 13 Jbeta primers. Some clones are missing from TCRdb's copy, which holds only in-frame ones; the method was immunoSEQ multiplex PCR. Recorded for this sample: over 20,000 clones. To note about this clone: What it recognizes is unknown.

This TCR derives from a man aged 60 to 75 in good health and CMV-seropositive. This rearrangement joins TRBV6-1 to TRBJ2-7, with D tentatively TRBD2 (6 bases). Sequencing was performed on PBMCs. The DNA for the CDR3 is TGTGCCAGCAGTGAATTCGGGGGAGGTTACGAGCAGTACTTC. Amino acids: CASSEFGGGYEQYF.